This TCR beta chain came from a study of cytomegalovirus exposure and HLA in healthy donors. Findings of the study overall: Serostatus for CMV was the only available immune exposure information. Cytomegalovirus association was assigned to more than 150 TCR beta chains.

As regards this clone: Its specificity is unknown.

With 60 Vbeta and 13 Jbeta primers, the PCR was carried out. TCRdb keeps only in-frame clones here, not all; method: immunoSEQ multiplex PCR. This table holds 200,000 to 250,000 clones, about 70% found once. The sample comprised PBMCs. The clonotype was recovered from a woman aged 25 to 39 in good health and CMV-seronegative.

As DNA, the CDR3 is TGTGCCAGCAGCGGAACCATTCTAGCGGGGAGGTTCAATGAGCAGTTCTTC. This sequence encodes CASSGTILAGRFNEQFF. This chain joins TRBV9 and TRBJ2-1; TRBD2 aligns across 9 bases. Germline CDR1 is SGDLS and CDR2 is YYNGEE. CDR3 length: 17 amino acids. Unmatched junction bases numbered 13, after V lost 3 bases and J lost 6 bases.